This TCR beta chain was identified during a study of early T cells in non-severe SARS-CoV-2 infection. The CDR3 runs to 12 residues. Trimming shortened V by 3 bases and J by 4 bases, and 4 bases separated the two germline ends. CDR1 WNHNN and CDR2 SYGVQD come from the germline V gene (reference sequence). TCRdb fed the 5' RACE reads into MiXCR, producing one record per CDR3 protein. The table shows about 80,000 distinct CDR3 sequences, with roughly an eighth occurring only once. The clonotype was recovered from an adult who was a healthcare worker with PCR-confirmed SARS-CoV-2 infection or an uninfected control (not recorded which). The donor label of this sample is uncertain. The sequenced sample was whole blood, obtained at baseline. V and J are TRBV10-1 and TRBJ2-1, with no clear D. CDR3 in DNA: TGCGCCAGCAGTGACGGGTACAATGAGCAGTTCTTC. Its protein is CASSDGYNEQFF.